This TCR beta chain was recorded in a study of identical twins. Findings and caveats of the study: Donors were not followed over many years; analysis was cross-sectional. The abundant beta clonotypes from cord blood had fewer insertions, and memory repertoires had none of this. Out-of-frame alpha sequences shared by twins were enriched for low generation probability.

This CDR3 comprises 14 residues. V lost 0 bases, J lost 0 bases, and 7 bases lay in between. Germline lookup yields CDR1 SGDLS and CDR2 YYNGEE. This clonotype was seen only a few times. What it binds is not known. This sequence may be a read error, since a much larger clone differs from it by one base. A universal primer binding site was introduced by template switching. The final cDNA contained unique molecular identifiers. TCRdb reprocessed the 5' RACE reads via MiXCR and lists one record per CDR3 protein. Among approximately 300,000 distinct CDR3 sequences listed, nearly 9.5% were seen once. Separately, the same data were catalogued under a study of yellow fever vaccine responses in identical twins.

V gene TRBV9 combines with J gene TRBJ2-7, with D maybe TRBD1 (6 bases). This receptor was identified in a woman between 18 and 29 years old in good health. Sequenced sample: CD8+ T cells sorted from blood. The CDR3: CASSVGQDSYEQYF. The CDR3, as DNA: TGTGCCAGCAGCGTAGGACAGGACTCCTACGAGCAGTACTTC.